This T cell receptor beta chain was retrieved from a study of cytomegalovirus exposure and HLA in healthy donors. Study results and limitations: There were about 160 TCR beta chains listed as cytomegalovirus-associated. The CMV antigen specificity of a few CMV-associated chains was confirmed through in vitro analysis. An analysis that was carried out later associated approximately 15,000 TCR beta sequences with HLA alleles at 0.05 false discovery rate.

PCR involved 60 Vbeta and 13 Jbeta primers. Produced via immunoSEQ multiplex PCR; TCRdb's table is partial and in-frame only. The profile covers fewer than 250,000 clones, with roughly 75% appearing a single time and 1.8% taken by the ten largest. There are 16 residues in the CDR3. V trimming: 2 bases; J trimming: 7 bases; junction bases outside the gene matches: 9. The germline gives CDR1 SGHTA, CDR2 FQGNSA. This clone was seen just once. The antigen is undetermined. The chain is built from TRBV7-2 and TRBJ2-1; TRBD2 matches at 9 bases. The source is a woman under 40 in good health and CMV-seronegative. The sequenced sample was PBMCs. The CDR3 coding sequence is TGTGCCAGCAGCTTATCTCCAGCGGGAGGTTTTAATGAGCAGTTCTTC. Its translation is CASSLSPAGGFNEQFF.